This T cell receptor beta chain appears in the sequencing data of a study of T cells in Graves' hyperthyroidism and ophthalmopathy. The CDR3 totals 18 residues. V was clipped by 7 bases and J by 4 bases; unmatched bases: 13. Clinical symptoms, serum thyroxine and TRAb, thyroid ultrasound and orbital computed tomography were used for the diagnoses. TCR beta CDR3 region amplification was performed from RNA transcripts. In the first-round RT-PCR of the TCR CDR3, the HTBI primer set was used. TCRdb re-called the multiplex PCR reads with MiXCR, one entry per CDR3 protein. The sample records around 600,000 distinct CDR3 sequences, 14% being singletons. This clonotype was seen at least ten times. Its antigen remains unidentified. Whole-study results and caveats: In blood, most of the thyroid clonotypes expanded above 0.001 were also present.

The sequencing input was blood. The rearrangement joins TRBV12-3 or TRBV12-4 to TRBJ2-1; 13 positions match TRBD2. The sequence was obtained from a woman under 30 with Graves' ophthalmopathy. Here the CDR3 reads CASKRGLAGPRGYNEQFF. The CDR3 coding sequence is TGTGCCAGCAAAAGGGGACTAGCGGGACCCCGGGGATACAATGAGCAGTTCTTC.